These 16 T cell receptor beta chains originate from one sample sequenced in a study of T-cell reconstitution after alpha-beta-depleted transplantation in children. The library targeted TCRbeta and was prepared with unique molecular identifiers. MiXCR, run by TCRdb on the PCR reads, gives a single entry per CDR3 protein. The table includes 100,000 to 120,000 distinct CDR3 sequences, 10% to 13% detected once. The sequenced sample was PBMCs from the stem cell graft donor, obtained from the stem cell graft. The source is a human donor who donated a stem cell graft to a child with acute lymphoblastic leukemia.

This clonotype was seen repeatedly, ten times or more. The V and J genes are TRBV9 and TRBJ1-2; the D is unclear. The germline CDR1 and CDR2 sequences are SGDLS and YYNGEE. The CDR3 length is 15 residues. V lost 0 bases, J lost 4 bases, and 13 bases lay in between. The CDR3 DNA is TGTGCCAGCAGCGTAGAGGCAGGCCGTCTCTATGGCTACACCTTC. Protein product: CASSVEAGRLYGYTF.

There are many counts of this clonotype. The genes are TRBV12-3 or TRBV12-4 and TRBJ2-7; no clear D gene. With 8 bases removed from V and 5 bases from J, the gap between germline ends came to 16 bases. CDR3 length equals 13 residues. CDR3 sequence reads: CASRRSLGHEQYF. The CDR3, as DNA: TGTGCCAGCCGACGATCCCTAGGGCACGAGCAGTACTTC.

This clonotype has a count of ten or more. This chain connects TRBV5-1 to TRBJ2-1; the match to TRBD2 covers 7 bases. Germline CDR1 is SGHRS and CDR2 is YFSETQ. V was pared by 4 bases and J by 8 bases, with 9 bases of the junction left unmatched. CDR3 length equals 14 residues. This chain's CDR3 is CASSRLAESDEQFF. CDR3 sequence (DNA): TGCGCCAGCAGCAGGCTAGCGGAGAGCGATGAGCAGTTCTTC.

In its sample, this clonotype was seen many times. The chain is built from TRBV25-1 and TRBJ2-1, with 8 bases identical to TRBD2. Trimming at V came to 4 bases and at J to 3 bases, leaving 5 bases not matched to a gene. The CDR3 is 15 residues long. The germline V gene encodes CDR1 MGHDK and CDR2 SYGVNS. Here the CDR3 reads CASSGTSGIYNEQFF. The CDR3 coding sequence is TGTGCCAGCAGTGGTACTAGCGGCATCTACAATGAGCAGTTCTTC.

This clonotype was seen ten or more times. This chain joins TRBV9 and TRBJ2-2; no firm D call. The CDR3 extends over 15 amino acids. With 0 bases removed from V and 1 base from J, the gap between germline ends came to 7 bases. Germline V gene sequence: CDR1 SGDLS, CDR2 YYNGEE. The CDR3 DNA reads as TGTGCCAGCAGCGTAGAAGAGTGGAACACCGGGGAGCTGTTTTTT. Its protein is CASSVEEWNTGELFF.

The rearrangement uses TRBV12-3 or TRBV12-4 and TRBJ1-2; D is undetermined. V was pared by 2 bases and J by 6 bases, with 13 bases between. The CDR3 is 14 amino acids. The CDR3, as DNA: TGTGCCAGCAGTTTACTTGGGGTGCCGGATGGCTACACCTTC. This codes for CASSLLGVPDGYTF.

There are many counts of this clonotype. The chain has TRBV5-1 and TRBJ2-1, with 12 bases lining up with TRBD2. V shed 4 bases and J 3 bases; nucleotides not matched to a gene: 5. CDR1 SGHRS and CDR2 YFSETQ come from the germline V gene. The CDR3 contains 16 residues. The CDR3 sequence is CASSPGTSGHYNEQFF. The CDR3 region has the DNA TGCGCCAGCAGCCCCGGGACTAGCGGGCACTACAATGAGCAGTTCTTC.

This clonotype has ten or more counts. The gene calls are TRBV12-3 or TRBV12-4 and TRBJ1-3; D unclear. V lost 5 bases and J lost 2, with 10 bases in between. CDR3 length: 14 residues. CDR3: CASSPRGAGNTIYF. CDR3 coding DNA: TGTGCCAGCAGTCCACGGGGAGCTGGAAACACCATATATTTT.

This clonotype has ten or more counts. The genes are TRBV6-1 and TRBJ1-2; the D gene is possibly TRBD1 (5 bases). Trimming took 9 bases from V and 5 from J, leaving 31 bases between them. This CDR3 comprises 18 residues. CDR1 is MNHNS, CDR2 SASEGT, per germline. The CDR3 bases are TGTGCCAGTGGTAGGGGAAACAGCGGCAGCAGATGGGCTTATGGCTACACCTTC. Amino acid sequence: CASGRGNSGSRWAYGYTF.

This clonotype showed up many times. The J gene is TRBJ2-1, the V gene TRBV27, with 11 bases that match TRBD1. V lost 5 bases to trimming and J lost 8 bases; unmatched junction nucleotides: 11. The germline gives CDR1 MNHEY, CDR2 SMNVEV (reference sequence). This CDR3 has 16 residues. The CDR3 spells CASSGQGAPGGDEQFF. The CDR3 DNA reads TGTGCCAGCAGTGGACAGGGGGCGCCGGGGGGGGATGAGCAGTTCTTC.

This clonotype was counted ten times or more. This chain connects TRBV7-9 to TRBJ2-6; D is perhaps TRBD1 or TRBD2 (6 bases each). V lost 8 bases and J 2 bases, leaving 19 bases between the germline ends. Germline V gives CDR1 SEHNR, CDR2 FQNEAQ (reference sequence). This CDR3 contains 17 residues. The CDR3 spells CASGGGIGAPGANVLTF. CDR3 nucleotide sequence: TGTGCCAGCGGAGGGGGTATAGGTGCCCCTGGGGCCAACGTCCTGACTTTC. The whole variable domain, filled in from reference TRBV7-9 and TRBJ2-6, reads DTGVSQNPRHKITKRGQNVTFRCDPISEHNRLYWYRQTLGQGPEFLTYFQNEAQLEKSRLLSDRFSAERPKGSFSTLEIQRTEQGDSAMYLCASGGGIGAPGANVLTFGAGSRLTVL.

This clonotype was seen ten or more times. The chain links TRBV19 to TRBJ2-1; D is possibly TRBD1 or TRBD2 (5 bases each). Germline V gives CDR1 LNHDA, CDR2 SQIVND (reference sequence). This CDR3 region has 14 residues. V gave up 5 bases and J gave up 12 bases, with 20 bases separating them. CDR3 DNA: TGTGCCAGTAGTCCCCTGATGGCCGGGGCTTGGCAGTTCTTC. Translated: CASSPLMAGAWQFF.

This clonotype was counted at least ten times. This sequence joins TRBV7-2 and TRBJ1-6; D unresolved. The germline V gene encodes CDR1 SGHTA and CDR2 FQGNSA. The CDR3 consists of 16 residues. V was trimmed by 0 bases and J by 0 bases, leaving 6 bases between them. CDR3 sequence (DNA): TGTGCCAGCAGCTTAGCGCGGAGCTCCTATAATTCACCCCTCCACTTT. Translation: CASSLARSSYNSPLHF.

The sample holds many counts of this clonotype. V gene TRBV12-3 or TRBV12-4 combines with J gene TRBJ1-4, with D possibly being TRBD1 (6 bases). V dropped 2 bases and J dropped 7 bases, with 11 bases sitting between them. The CDR3 has 14 residues. The CDR3 loop reads CASSLRGAGEKLFF. As DNA, the CDR3 is TGTGCCAGCAGTTTACGGGGGGCTGGTGAAAAACTGTTTTTT.

This clonotype was observed at least ten times. The chain recombines TRBV12-3 or TRBV12-4 with TRBJ1-2; D is ambiguous. Between the trimmed V and J ends, which lost 7 bases and 4 bases, there was a span of 7 bases. CDR3 length: 11 amino acids. The CDR3 loop is CASTSGYGYTF. The CDR3 bases are TGTGCCAGCACCTCTGGCTATGGCTACACCTTC.

The chain has TRBV12-3 or TRBV12-4 and TRBJ1-1; TRBD1 might be the D (6 bases). The CDR3 is made up of 13 amino acids. Deletions cut 6 bases from V and 0 bases from J, with 8 bases between. The CDR3 sequence: CASRDSLNTEAFF. The CDR3 DNA reads as TGTGCCAGCAGGGACAGCCTGAACACTGAAGCTTTCTTT.